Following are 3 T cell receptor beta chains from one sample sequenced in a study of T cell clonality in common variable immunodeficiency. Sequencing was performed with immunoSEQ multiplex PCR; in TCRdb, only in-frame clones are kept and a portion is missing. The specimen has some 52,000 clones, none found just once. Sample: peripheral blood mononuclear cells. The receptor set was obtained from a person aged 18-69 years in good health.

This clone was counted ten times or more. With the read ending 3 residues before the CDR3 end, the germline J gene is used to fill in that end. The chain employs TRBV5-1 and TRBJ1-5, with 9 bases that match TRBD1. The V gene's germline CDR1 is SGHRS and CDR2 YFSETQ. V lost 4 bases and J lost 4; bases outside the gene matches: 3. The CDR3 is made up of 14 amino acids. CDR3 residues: CASSEGTGNQPQHF. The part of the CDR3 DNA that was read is TGCGCCAGCAGCGAGGGGACAGGGAATCAGCCC.

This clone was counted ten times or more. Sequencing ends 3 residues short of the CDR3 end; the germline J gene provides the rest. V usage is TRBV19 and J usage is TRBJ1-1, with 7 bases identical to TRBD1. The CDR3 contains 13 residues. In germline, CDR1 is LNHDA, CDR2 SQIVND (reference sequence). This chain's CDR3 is CASSINRGRGAFF. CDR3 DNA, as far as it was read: TGTGCCAGTAGTATTAACAGGGGTAGAGGA. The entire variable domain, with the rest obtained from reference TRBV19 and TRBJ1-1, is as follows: DGGITQSPKYLFRKEGQNVTLSCEQNLNHDAMYWYRQDPGQGLRLIYYSQIVNDFQKGDIAEGYSVSREKKESFPLTVTSAQKNPTAFYLCASSINRGRGAFFGQGTRLTVV.

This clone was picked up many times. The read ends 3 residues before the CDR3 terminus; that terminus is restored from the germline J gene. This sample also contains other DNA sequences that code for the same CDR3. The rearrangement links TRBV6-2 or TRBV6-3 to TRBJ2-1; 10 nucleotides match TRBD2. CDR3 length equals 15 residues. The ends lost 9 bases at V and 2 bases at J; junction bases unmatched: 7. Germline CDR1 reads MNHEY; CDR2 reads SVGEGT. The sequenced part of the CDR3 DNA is TGTGCCAGTAGGAGGCTAGCGGGAGCCTACAATGAG. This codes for CASRRLAGAYNE. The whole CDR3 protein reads CASRRLAGAYNEQFF.